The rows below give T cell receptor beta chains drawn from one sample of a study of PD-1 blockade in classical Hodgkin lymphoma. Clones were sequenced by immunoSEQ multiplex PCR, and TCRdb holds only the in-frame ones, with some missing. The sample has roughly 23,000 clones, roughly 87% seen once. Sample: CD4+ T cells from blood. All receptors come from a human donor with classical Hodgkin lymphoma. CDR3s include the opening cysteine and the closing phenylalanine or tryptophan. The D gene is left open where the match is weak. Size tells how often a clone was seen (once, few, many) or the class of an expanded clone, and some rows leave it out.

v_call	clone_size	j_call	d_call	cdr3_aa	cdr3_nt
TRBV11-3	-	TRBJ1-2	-	CASSESRGPNNYGYTF	TGTGCCAGCAGCGAAAGCCGGGGCCCAAATAACTATGGCTACACCTTC
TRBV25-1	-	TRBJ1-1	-	CASSDSHGRVRGTEAFF	TGTGCCAGCAGTGACAGTCATGGTCGGGTTCGGGGGACTGAAGCTTTCTTT
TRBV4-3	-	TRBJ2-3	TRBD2	CASSLGGGAGTQYF	TGCGCCAGCAGCCTAGGCGGGGGGGCTGGTACGCAGTATTTT
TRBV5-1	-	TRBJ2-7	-	CASSPADSDYEQYF	TGCGCCAGCAGCCCCGCAGACTCTGACTACGAGCAGTACTTC
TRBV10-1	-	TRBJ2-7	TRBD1	CASSESLGQGSEQYF	TGCGCCAGCAGTGAGTCGTTGGGACAGGGTTCCGAGCAGTACTTC
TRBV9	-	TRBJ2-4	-	CASSGGAGAKNIQYF	TGTGCCAGCAGCGGGGGGGCAGGAGCCAAAAACATTCAGTACTTC
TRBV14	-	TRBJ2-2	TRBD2	CASSQTSGRTTGELFF	TGTGCCAGCAGCCAGACTAGCGGGAGGACCACCGGGGAGCTGTTTTTT
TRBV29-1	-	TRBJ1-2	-	CSSGGFGVGYTF	TGCAGCAGTGGGGGTTTCGGGGTCGGCTACACCTTC
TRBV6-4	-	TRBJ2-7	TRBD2	CASTPEGRGPHEQYF	TGTGCCAGCACCCCCGAGGGGAGGGGCCCCCACGAGCAGTACTTC
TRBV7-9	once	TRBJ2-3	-	CASSLGQRDTQYF	TGTGCCAGCAGCTTAGGACAAAGAGATACGCAGTATTTT
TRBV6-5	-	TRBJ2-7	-	CASSYSDGISYEQYF	TGTGCCAGCAGTTACTCTGATGGCATCTCCTACGAGCAGTACTTC
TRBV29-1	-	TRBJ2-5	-	CSVEVFGSQGGQETQYF	TGCAGCGTTGAAGTTTTTGGGTCCCAGGGGGGCCAAGAGACCCAGTACTTC
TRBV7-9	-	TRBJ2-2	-	CASSLGTTGTGELFF	TGTGCCAGCAGCTTAGGTACAACGGGCACCGGGGAGCTGTTTTTT
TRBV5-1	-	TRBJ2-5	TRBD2	CASSPGGGVETQYF	TGCGCCAGCAGCCCGGGCGGGGGAGTGGAGACCCAGTACTTC
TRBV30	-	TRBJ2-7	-	CAWRTGPSYEQYF	TGTGCCTGGAGAACGGGTCCCTCCTACGAGCAGTACTTC
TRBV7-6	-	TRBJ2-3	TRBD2	CASSLATSGSTDTQYF	TGTGCCAGCAGCTTAGCGACTAGCGGGTCCACAGATACGCAGTATTTT
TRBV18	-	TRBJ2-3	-	CASSLRTDTQYF	TGTGCCAGCTCACTCAGGACGGATACGCAGTATTTT
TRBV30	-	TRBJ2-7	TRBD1	CALDRDSEQYF	TGTGCCTTGGACAGGGACTCCGAGCAGTACTTC
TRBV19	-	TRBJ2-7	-	CASSEGAYEQYF	TGTGCCAGTTCAGAGGGGGCCTACGAGCAGTACTTC
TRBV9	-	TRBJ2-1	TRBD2	CASSILAGRGNEQFF	TGTGCCAGCAGTATACTAGCGGGAAGGGGCAATGAGCAGTTCTTC
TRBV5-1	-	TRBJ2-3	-	CASSLSTDTQYF	TGCGCCAGCAGCCTCAGCACAGATACGCAGTATTTT
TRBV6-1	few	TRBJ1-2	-	CASSEGQTTLLYGYTF	TGTGCCAGCAGTGAAGGCCAAACCACCCTATTATATGGCTACACCTTC
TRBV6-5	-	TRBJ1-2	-	CASSFFLGGGYGYTF	TGTGCCAGCAGTTTCTTCTTGGGGGGCGGGTATGGCTACACCTTC
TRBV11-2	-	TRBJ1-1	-	CASSLLYRDGAFF	TGTGCCAGCAGCTTACTGTACCGGGACGGAGCTTTCTTT
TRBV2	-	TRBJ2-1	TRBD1	CASSFSLRTGTNEQFF	TGTGCCAGCAGTTTTAGCCTCAGGACAGGGACCAATGAGCAGTTCTTC
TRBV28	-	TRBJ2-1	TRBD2	CASSLYGGAYNEQFF	TGTGCCAGCAGTTTATACGGGGGGGCCTACAATGAGCAGTTCTTC
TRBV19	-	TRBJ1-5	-	CASSISQGSQPQHF	TGTGCCAGTAGTATATCCCAGGGAAGTCAGCCCCAGCATTTT
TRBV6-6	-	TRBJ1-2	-	CASSRKRAYGYTF	TGTGCCAGCAGCCGAAAGAGGGCCTATGGCTACACCTTC
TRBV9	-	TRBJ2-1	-	CASSTQRNEQFF	TGTGCCAGCAGCACCCAGCGAAATGAGCAGTTCTTC
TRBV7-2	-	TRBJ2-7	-	CASSLQTPDLYEQYF	TGTGCCAGCAGCTTACAAACTCCTGACCTCTACGAGCAGTACTTC
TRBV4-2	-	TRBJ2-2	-	CASSQKVGYTGELFF	TGTGCCAGCAGCCAAAAGGTGGGATACACCGGGGAGCTGTTTTTT
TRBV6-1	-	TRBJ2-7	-	CASILRGGVHEQYF	TGTGCCAGCATCCTCAGGGGTGGGGTGCACGAGCAGTACTTC
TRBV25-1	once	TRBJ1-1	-	CASSGDYRNTEAFF	TGTGCCAGCAGTGGGGACTACAGGAACACTGAAGCTTTCTTT
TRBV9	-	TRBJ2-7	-	CASSVGIPGHRSSSYEQYF	TGTGCCAGCAGCGTAGGGATTCCGGGACACCGATCAAGCTCCTACGAGCAGTACTTC
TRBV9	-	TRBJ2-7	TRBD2	CASSPNGRGAYEQYF	TGTGCCAGCAGCCCCAATGGGCGGGGGGCCTACGAGCAGTACTTC
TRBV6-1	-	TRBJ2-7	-	CASSEDSPSSYEQYF	TGTGCCAGCAGTGAAGATTCTCCGAGCTCCTACGAGCAGTACTTC
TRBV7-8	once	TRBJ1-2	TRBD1	CASSLDRGNYGYTF	TGTGCCAGCAGCCTGGACAGGGGCAACTATGGCTACACCTTC
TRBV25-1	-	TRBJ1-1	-	CASSELRGGNTEAFF	TGTGCCAGCAGTGAACTTCGGGGGGGTAACACTGAAGCTTTCTTT
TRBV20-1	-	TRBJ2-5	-	CSASQETQYF	TGCAGTGCGAGCCAAGAGACCCAGTACTTC
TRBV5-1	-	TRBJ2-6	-	CASSLEPTSPGANVLTF	TGCGCCAGCAGCTTGGAGCCGACTTCACCTGGGGCCAACGTCCTGACTTTC
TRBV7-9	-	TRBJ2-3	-	CASSLVSLAGDTQYF	TGTGCCAGCAGCTTAGTTAGTCTAGCAGGAGATACGCAGTATTTT
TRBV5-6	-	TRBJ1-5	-	CASSLWGLAEPQHF	TGTGCCAGCAGCTTGTGGGGTTTGGCGGAGCCCCAGCATTTT
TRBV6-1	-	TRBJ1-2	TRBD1	CASKADRANYGYTF	TGTGCCAGCAAAGCGGACAGGGCTAACTATGGCTACACCTTC
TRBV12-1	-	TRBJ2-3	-	CASSCRLTSGGTDTQYF	TGTGCCAGCAGCTGCCGCCTGACTAGCGGGGGCACAGATACGCAGTATTTT
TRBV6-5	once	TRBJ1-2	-	CASSQTGGNYGYTF	TGTGCCAGCTCTCAAACCGGCGGAAACTATGGCTACACCTTC
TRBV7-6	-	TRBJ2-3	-	CASSPVRAGDTQYF	TGTGCCAGCAGCCCTGTCAGGGCGGGAGATACGCAGTATTTT
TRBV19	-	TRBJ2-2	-	CASNGLNTGELFF	TGTGCCAGTAACGGGCTGAACACCGGGGAGCTGTTTTTT
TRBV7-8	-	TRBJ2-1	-	CASSPNRDHNEQFF	TGTGCCAGCAGCCCGAATCGGGATCACAATGAGCAGTTCTTC